This TCR beta chain was sequenced in a study of cytomegalovirus exposure and HLA in healthy donors. Trimming shortened V by 1 base and J by 8 bases, and 6 bases separated the two germline ends. Germline assignment: CDR1 SEHNR and CDR2 FQNEAQ (reference sequence). The CDR3 covers 12 residues. The study, taken as a whole, reports: Associated with cytomegalovirus, according to the listing, were 150 to 200 TCR beta chains.

Sequencing used immunoSEQ multiplex PCR; TCRdb keeps in-frame clones, though not all of them. The sample contains roughly 59,000 clones, more than 85% of which appear only once. Turning to this clone: Its target is unknown.

The V gene is TRBV7-9, the J gene TRBJ2-1; D ambiguous. The material sequenced was PBMCs. This receptor was taken from a man younger than 35 in good health and CMV-seropositive. This CDR3 reads CASSLEFYEQFF. CDR3 DNA sequence: TGTGCCAGCAGCTTAGAATTCTATGAGCAGTTCTTC.